This TCR beta chain is drawn from a study of cytomegalovirus exposure and HLA in healthy donors. Study as a whole: Early released data comprised tens of millions of unique TCRs from HLA-typed donors. General study findings and limits: An assumption of roughly uniform sequencing depth across donors underlay the presence/absence analyses.

The PCR made use of 60 Vbeta and 13 Jbeta primers. Libraries were prepared by immunoSEQ multiplex PCR; TCRdb keeps only in-frame clonotypes and omits some of them. In all, the sample yields over 45,000 clones. This CDR3 spans 13 amino acids. In germline, CDR1 is SQVTM, CDR2 ANQGSEA. V lost 4 bases and J 1 base, leaving 8 bases between the germline ends. To note about this clone: As yet, its antigen is unknown.

The sequence was obtained from a woman in her forties in good health and CMV-seronegative. This chain joins TRBV29-1 and TRBJ1-5; maybe TRBD1 (5 bases). The sequenced sample consisted of PBMCs. CDR3 amino acids: CSVAGQSNQPQHF. In DNA form, the CDR3 reads TGCAGCGTTGCAGGGCAAAGCAATCAGCCCCAGCATTTT. Supplemented by reference TRBV29-1 and TRBJ1-5, the full variable domain reads SAVISQKPSRDICQRGTSLTIQCQVDSQVTMMFWYRQQPGQSLTLIATANQGSEATYESGFVIDKFPISRPNLTFSTLTVSNMSPEDSSIYLCSVAGQSNQPQHFGDGTRLSIL.